These T cell receptor beta chains were read from a single sample in a study of CD4 T cell repertoires in COVID-19. The protocol was immunoSEQ multiplex PCR, while the TCRdb copy is restricted to in-frame clones and leaves out a portion. The repertoire has fewer than 2,000 clones, roughly a sixth of them found once; the top ten carry approximately 10%. The antigens for these receptors are not known. This sample comprised memory CD4+ T cells, cultured in vitro, obtained after recovery from COVID-19. The receptors originated from a human donor who had COVID-19. The conserved cysteine and the conserved F or W are not part of the CDR3 here. D genes are given only for firm matches.

v_call	d_call	j_call	cdr3_aa
TRBV7-8	TRBD1	TRBJ2-3	ASSLVTGGTDTQY
TRBV7-8	TRBD1	TRBJ1-2	ASSPRQGAYYGYT
TRBV13	-	TRBJ2-1	ASSPPGGRSYNEQF
TRBV2	-	TRBJ1-2	ASSVAGSEGSYGYT
TRBV27	-	TRBJ1-2	ASSLGVFSGGYT
TRBV6-6	TRBD2	TRBJ2-1	ASTVRTSGLAEEF
TRBV6-5	TRBD1	TRBJ1-2	ASSYDRAPYGYT
TRBV6-5	-	TRBJ1-5	ASSSVYSNQPQH
TRBV28	-	TRBJ2-7	ASTPGTRGAYEQY
TRBV20-1	-	TRBJ2-1	SALGGNEQF
TRBV5-1	-	TRBJ2-7	ASSPGRSYEQY
TRBV7-8	TRBD2	TRBJ2-3	ASSLVSGGPLSTDTQY
TRBV10-1	-	TRBJ2-7	ASSARVGFEQY
TRBV6-5	TRBD2	TRBJ2-1	ASRPTSGYNEQF
TRBV6-6	TRBD1	TRBJ1-2	ASVRTGGAVRGYT
TRBV7-8	-	TRBJ1-2	ASSPRRGSLYGYT
TRBV6-5	TRBD1	TRBJ2-1	ASRQGMVNEQF
TRBV7-9	-	TRBJ2-7	ASSRQTYEQY
TRBV6-6	TRBD1	TRBJ2-7	ASSPGQGKKEQY
TRBV7-6	TRBD1	TRBJ1-1	ASSSQGGLTEAF
TRBV5-1	TRBD1	TRBJ1-2	ASSTRQGAVKGYT
TRBV11-2	-	TRBJ1-2	ATSLATIGYGYT
TRBV11-3	-	TRBJ2-7	ASSLRVYEQY
TRBV6-5	TRBD1	TRBJ1-2	ASSNGQGALSGYT
TRBV5-1	-	TRBJ2-7	ASRLETDSYEQY
TRBV11-2	TRBD2	TRBJ2-7	ASSLDLAGGKGSSYEQY
TRBV24-1	TRBD1	TRBJ2-3	ATSDFSTGTGVDTQY
TRBV6-1	-	TRBJ2-7	ASSEGIGREQY
TRBV6-5	TRBD1	TRBJ2-2	ASRNRGGGELF
TRBV6-5	-	TRBJ1-2	ASSYRGGGSGYGYT
TRBV5-6	-	TRBJ2-1	ASRHQGNEQF
TRBV3-1/TRBV3-2	-	TRBJ1-2	ASSPRGGLGYT
TRBV6-6	TRBD2	TRBJ2-1	ASRNLAGGRNEQF
TRBV3-1/TRBV3-2	-	TRBJ1-2	ASSPRGPVYGYT
TRBV7-9	TRBD1	TRBJ2-7	ASSLDRVQQY
TRBV5-1	-	TRBJ2-2	ASSLGQTNTGELF
TRBV19	-	TRBJ2-1	ASSTRTASEQF
TRBV28	-	TRBJ1-2	ASSLGGGRRGYT